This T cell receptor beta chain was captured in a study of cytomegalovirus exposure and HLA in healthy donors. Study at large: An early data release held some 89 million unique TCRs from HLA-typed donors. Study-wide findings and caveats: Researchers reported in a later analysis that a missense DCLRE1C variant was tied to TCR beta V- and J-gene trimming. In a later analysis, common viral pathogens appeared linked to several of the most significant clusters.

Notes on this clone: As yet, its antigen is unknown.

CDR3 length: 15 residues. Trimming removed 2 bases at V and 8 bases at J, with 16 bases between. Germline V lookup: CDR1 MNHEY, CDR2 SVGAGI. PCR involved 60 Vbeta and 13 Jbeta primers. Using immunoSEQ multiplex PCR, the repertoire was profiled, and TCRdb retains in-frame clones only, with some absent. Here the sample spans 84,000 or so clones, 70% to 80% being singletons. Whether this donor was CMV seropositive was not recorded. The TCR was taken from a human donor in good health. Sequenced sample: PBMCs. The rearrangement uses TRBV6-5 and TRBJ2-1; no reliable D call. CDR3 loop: CASSYEPLVVDEQFF. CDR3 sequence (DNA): TGTGCCAGCAGTTACGAACCTTTAGTTGTAGATGAGCAGTTCTTC.